The T cell receptor beta chain under discussion was sequenced for a study of shared clonotypes between healthy human individuals. Overall study: Researchers drew samples from a couple of women and a few men aged 18 to 49. Study results and caveats: Naive subsets typically showed greater estimated richness than memory subsets.

V gave up 5 bases and J gave up 1 base, with 8 bases separating them. From germline, CDR1 is LNHNV and CDR2 YYDKDF (reference sequence). This CDR3 is 13 amino acids long. In the case of this clone: Its antigen is unknown.

In replicate PCRs of sorted subsets, 150 to 200 ng DNA, about 30,000 T cell genomes, was used. Method: immunoSEQ multiplex PCR; TCRdb's copy keeps in-frame clones and lacks some. The sample records about 2.1 million clones, around 93% being singletons. Naive-designated CD8 cells lacked CD45RO, were positively enriched for CCR7, and omitted terminally differentiated effector memory CD45RA+ cells. Donors comprised healthy HIV-negative adults lacking recent acute infections or vaccinations. This sequence originates from a man in his late teens or twenties in good health. Some clones in this sample may be carry-over from other donors' samples. Sequencing was carried out using naive CD8+ T cells from PBMCs. This sequence joins TRBV15 and TRBJ1-1; the D is unclear. CDR3 loop: CATSAPGNTEAFF. For the CDR3, the DNA is TGTGCCACCAGCGCCCCAGGGAACACTGAAGCTTTCTTT.